This T cell receptor beta chain was recovered during a study of blood T cells in healthy people across ages. This clonotype is a singleton in its sample. V lost 6 bases, J lost 3 bases, and 17 bases lay in between. CDR3 length: 15 amino acids. Through a sample-barcoded 5' primer and a J-beta primer mix, a second PCR was run for roughly 6 to 11 cycles. Using its own MiXCR run on the 5' RACE reads, TCRdb lists one record per CDR3 protein. The table has approximately 810,000 distinct CDR3 sequences, roughly 35% seen once. The J gene is TRBJ1-1, the V gene TRBV12-3 or TRBV12-4; D is possibly TRBD1 (6 bases). The clonotype was recovered from a man aged 18 to 30 in good health. Sequencing used blood. CDR3 in DNA: TGTGCCAGCAGCCCTCTCGGGGGCCGGGACACTGAAGCTTTCTTT. Protein: CASSPLGGRDTEAFF.